One and the same sample provided the 17 T cell receptor beta chains below, sequenced in a study of CD8 T cells in ankylosing spondylitis. TCRdb passed the 5' RACE reads through MiXCR, listing each CDR3 protein once. The sample consists of 35,000 to 45,000 distinct CDR3 sequences, more than 9.5% of them appearing once. Material for sequencing was blood, either unsorted or a sorted T cell fraction (not recorded which). All receptors come from a male donor with ankylosing spondylitis or in good health (not recorded which).

There are many counts of this clonotype. The chain is built from TRBV5-1 and TRBJ2-5; no firm D call. Trimming stripped 1 base from V and 5 bases from J, with 12 bases between. CDR3 length: 14 residues. Germline CDR1 reads SGHRS; CDR2 reads YFSETQ. The CDR3 here is CASSLFPEGETQYF. As DNA, the CDR3 is TGCGCCAGCAGCTTGTTCCCCGAAGGTGAGACCCAGTACTTC.

This clonotype appeared many times. The chain has TRBV5-1 and TRBJ1-2, with a possible D match to TRBD1 (5 bases). The CDR3 has 15 residues. Trimming removed 7 bases at V and 3 bases at J, with 19 bases between. Germline CDR1 reads SGHRS; CDR2 reads YFSETQ. CDR3 amino acids: CASGRSRVMDYGYTF. The DNA of the CDR3 is TGCGCCAGCGGACGTTCCAGGGTTATGGACTATGGCTACACCTTC.

The V call is TRBV7-2, the J call TRBJ2-3; D may be TRBD2 (6 bases). The CDR3 is 14 residues long. The germline V gene encodes CDR1 SGHTA and CDR2 FQGNSA. V lost 2 bases to trimming and J lost 6 bases, with 12 bases between them. The CDR3 sequence is CASSLLPSADTQYF. The CDR3 DNA reads as TGTGCCAGCAGCTTACTTCCTAGCGCGGATACGCAGTATTTT.

In its sample, this clonotype was seen many times. V and J are TRBV9 and TRBJ1-1; 8 nucleotides align to TRBD1. The V segment lost 4 bases and the J segment 6 bases; nucleotides outside the gene matches: 11. The CDR3 extends over 15 amino acids. Germline-derived CDR1 and CDR2 are SGDLS and YYNGEE. Here the CDR3 reads CASSPRGRFRSEAFF. For the CDR3, the DNA is TGTGCCAGCAGCCCCAGGGGGCGGTTCCGATCTGAAGCTTTCTTT.

This clonotype appeared many times. This chain connects TRBV20-1 to TRBJ1-1, with no clear D. Trimming pared 5 bases from V and 10 bases from J, leaving 17 bases between. The germline V gene encodes CDR1 DFQATT and CDR2 SNEGSKA (reference sequence). The CDR3 runs to 12 residues. The CDR3 region is CSAVEVWPGAFF. The CDR3 DNA reads as TGCAGTGCTGTGGAGGTCTGGCCTGGAGCTTTCTTT.

The sample holds a few counts of this clonotype. The rearrangement links TRBV5-1 to TRBJ1-1; D perhaps matches TRBD1 (5 bases). V was shortened by 4 bases and J by 3 bases, with 13 bases between the two germline ends. The germline gives CDR1 SGHRS, CDR2 YFSETQ. The CDR3 sequence is 14 residues long. The CDR3 DNA sequence: TGCGCCAGCAGCGAGACCAGGGACCACACTGAAGCTTTCTTT. Encoded protein: CASSETRDHTEAFF.

This clonotype came up a few times. The genes are TRBV7-2 and TRBJ2-5; 7 bases match TRBD1. There are 14 residues in the CDR3. Unmatched junction bases numbered 2, after V lost 2 bases and J lost 2 bases. Germline CDR1 SGHTA, CDR2 FQGNSA. The CDR3 loop is CASSLWTGQETQYF. CDR3 sequence (DNA): TGTGCCAGCAGCTTATGGACAGGTCAAGAGACCCAGTACTTC.

A single count supports this clonotype. A read error is possible here, since a much larger clone lies one base away. This chain links TRBV5-1 with TRBJ1-1; D is undetermined. This CDR3 region has 14 residues. Germline V lookup: CDR1 SGHRS, CDR2 YFSETQ. With 4 bases removed from V and 7 bases from J, the gap between germline ends came to 17 bases. Written as DNA, the CDR3 is TGCGCCAGCAGCGGAGCATCGGGGAGGGTTGAAGCTTTCTTT. Protein: CASSGASGRVEAFF.

This clonotype was detected only a few times. The chain is built from TRBV7-2 and TRBJ2-3, with a possible D match to TRBD2 (6 bases). This CDR3 comprises 13 residues. From germline, CDR1 is SGHTA and CDR2 FQGNSA. V lost 4 bases, J lost 5 bases, and 10 bases lay in between. The CDR3 is CASSSGTRDTQYF. Here the CDR3 DNA reads TGTGCCAGCAGCTCCGGGACTCGAGATACGCAGTATTTT.

The table lists this clonotype with a count of one. The chain has TRBV28 and TRBJ2-2; TRBD1 might be the D (6 bases). The CDR3 is 16 amino acids. V lost 6 bases and J 4 bases, leaving 18 bases between the germline ends. Germline V CDR1 and CDR2: MDHEN, SYDVKM. DNA of the CDR3: TGTGCCAGCAGCTTGGATTCAAGGGGGTTCACCGGGGAGCTGTTTTTT. Translated, it gives CASSLDSRGFTGELFF.

This clonotype was seen ten or more times. The chain is built from TRBV5-1 and TRBJ1-1; possible D gene TRBD1, 6 bases. Germline values: CDR1 SGHRS, CDR2 YFSETQ. The CDR3 totals 15 residues. V was clipped by 4 bases and J by 5 bases, with 18 bases between them. The CDR3 loop is CASSGPTGAETEAFF. In nucleotides, the CDR3 is TGCGCCAGCAGCGGACCAACGGGGGCGGAAACTGAAGCTTTCTTT.

V is TRBV12-3 or TRBV12-4 and J is TRBJ2-7, with 9 bases that match TRBD1. J was trimmed by 1 base and V by 11 bases; bases with no gene match: 6. The CDR3 sequence is 13 residues long. Here the CDR3 DNA reads TGTGCCTGCCGGGACAGGGTTTCCTACGAGCAGTACTTC. This encodes CACRDRVSYEQYF.

This clonotype was counted many times. CDR3 nucleotide sequence: TGTGCCAGCAGCTTTGGATCAGGGGTGACAGATACGCAGTATTTT. Its protein is CASSFGSGVTDTQYF. The rearrangement uses TRBV13 and TRBJ2-3, with D maybe TRBD1 (6 bases). This CDR3 spans 15 amino acids. Trimming left V 3 bases short and J 3 bases short, with 13 bases between. From germline, CDR1 is PRHDT and CDR2 FYEKMQ (reference sequence).

This clonotype is categorized as medium-sized. V gene TRBV10-3 combines with J gene TRBJ2-7; D gene unclear. Per germline, CDR1 ENHRY and CDR2 SYGVKD. Trimming removed 0 bases at V and 2 bases at J, with 8 bases between. There are 14 residues in the CDR3. CDR3 in DNA: TGTGCCATCAGTGAGTCGCACAGTGCCTACGAGCAGTACTTC. It codes for CAISESHSAYEQYF.

Ten or more counts support this clonotype. This chain joins TRBV5-1 and TRBJ2-3; D is possibly TRBD1 (7 bases). Trimming left V 1 base short and J 2 bases short, with 14 bases between. This CDR3 has 16 amino acids. From germline, CDR1 is SGHRS and CDR2 YFSETQ. The CDR3 nucleotides are TGCGCCAGCAGCTTGAACTCAGGGGGGCTCACAGATACGCAGTATTTT. Its protein is CASSLNSGGLTDTQYF.

Ten or more counts support this clonotype. The chain carries TRBV20-1 and TRBJ2-1; 9 bases align to TRBD2. V lost 5 bases, J lost 7 bases, and 12 bases stayed unmatched. CDR3 length: 15 amino acids. CDR1 and CDR2 (germline): DFQATT, SNEGSKA (reference sequence). The CDR3 reads CSADPSSGVLNEQFF. The DNA for the CDR3 is TGCAGTGCTGACCCATCTAGCGGGGTTTTGAATGAGCAGTTCTTC.

The chain is built from TRBV7-9 and TRBJ2-7; TRBD2 is a possible D gene (5 bases). Germline lookup yields CDR1 SEHNR and CDR2 FQNEAQ (reference sequence). The CDR3 extends over 13 amino acids. The ends were cut back, 2 bases at V and 6 bases at J, with 11 bases in the middle. The CDR3 here is CASSLNHRGEQYF. In DNA form, the CDR3 reads TGTGCCAGCAGCTTAAATCACCGGGGCGAGCAGTACTTC.